This T cell receptor (beta chain) came from a study of cytotoxic CD8 clonotypes in ibrutinib-treated CLL (dated by TCRdb to the early 2020s). In terms of the full investigation: The cohort included some 14 treatment-naive and fewer than 12 relapsed/refractory patients; roughly 17 were IGHV unmutated. Response samples were obtained after a median of about 13 months of treatment, with a range of roughly 6 to 36 months. On average, each sample yielded 255,043 productive templates and 94,082 productive rearrangements. Cryopreserved peripheral blood mononuclear cells were collected before treatment, at response, and at either disease progression or sustained remission. Responses were partial in roughly 25 patients and complete in 2; after median approximately 66 months follow-up, roughly 14 stayed in remission and roughly twelve progressed. Of the roughly 81 people in the trial, 26 had longitudinal samples available. Every sample from remission and from progressive disease was obtained while the patients were still on ibrutinib.

This clone showed up just a few times. Its antigen is still unknown. Per-nucleotide qualities are absent, and no much larger clonotype sits a single base away. The label giving this sample's time point can be read as: 12 to 13 months on ibrutinib. For TCR beta library preparation, approximately 2 micrograms of genomic DNA was extracted from cryopreserved PBMCs. Longitudinal blood samples from CLL patients on ibrutinib monotherapy were analyzed using high-throughput TCR beta sequencing. Patients were enrolled in a phase 2 open-label single-center ibrutinib monotherapy trial. Broader findings and caveats from the paper: Baseline clonality was found to be higher than that of age-matched healthy donors and was strongly correlated with circulating CD8+ T-cell counts. Clonality rose at ibrutinib response, remained stable during sustained remission, and dropped back toward baseline at progression. Sampling times were not matched between patients in sustained remission and patients whose disease was progressing, and lymph node repertoires were not examined. Public clonotypes were found to be uncommon and were observed to contract or remain stable during treatment; the increase in clonality was shown to reflect expansion of private clonotypes at ibrutinib response.

On a MiSeq, deep resolution sequencing aimed for a depth between 1 in 1 million and 1 in 200,000 T cells, with each clonotype covered 10x on average. The immunoSEQ hsTCRB Kit was used to generate TCR beta libraries. In the source study's methods: ImmunoSEQ Data Assistant and ImmunoSEQ Analyzer were used for data analysis, and V, D and J genes were assigned according to IMGT definitions. Clonality, with values ranging from 0 to 1, was calculated as one minus the normalized Shannon entropy of productive rearrangement frequencies. Public clonotype analysis was restricted to overrepresented clonotypes comprising at least 0.05% of each patient's repertoire. Thirteen age-matched healthy donor repertoires from immuneACCESS were used as controls for clonality. Drawn from immuneACCESS, this table holds only the in-frame rearrangements with V and J called that TCRdb kept. Clones are partly lost; checked studies trace under half to an unresolved V gene and leave the rest unexplained. D and trimming were read from the DNA, whereas the V and J calls and clone size are those reported in that table. The sample table contains 130,000 or so clones; only one count was recorded for 70% to 85% of them. In total, the top ten clones hold around 30% of the sample.

Spanning cysteine to phenylalanine, the CDR3 consists of 11 amino acids. CDR3 DNA is the only sequence kept; it has 33 bases, read in frame from the first base. CDR1 and CDR2, per the germline V gene, are MDHEN and SYDVKM. V is shortened by 5 bases, J by 8 bases, and the region joining them spans 9 bases. Here the sequenced sample was PBMCs, taken after 12 months of ibrutinib treatment. This TCR was recovered from a human donor with chronic lymphocytic leukemia. The rearrangement joined TRBV28 to TRBJ1-2; the D gene identity is not certain. CDR3 protein: CASSLSWGYTF. In nucleotide form, the sequence is TGTGCCAGCAGTCTCTCGTGGGGCTACACCTTC.